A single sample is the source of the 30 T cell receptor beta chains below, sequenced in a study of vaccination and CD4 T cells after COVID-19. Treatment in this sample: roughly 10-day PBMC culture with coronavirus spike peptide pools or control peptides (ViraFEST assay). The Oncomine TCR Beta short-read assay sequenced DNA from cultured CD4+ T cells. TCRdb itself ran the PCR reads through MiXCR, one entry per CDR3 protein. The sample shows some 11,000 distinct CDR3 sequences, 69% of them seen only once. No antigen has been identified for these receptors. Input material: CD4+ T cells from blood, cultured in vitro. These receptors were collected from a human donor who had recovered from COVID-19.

The CDR3 bases are TGTGCCAGCAGTTACTCGCACAGGATGAACACTGAAGCTTTCTTT. Protein: CASSYSHRMNTEAFF. The genes are TRBV6-5 and TRBJ1-1; D might be TRBD1 (5 bases). V was clipped by 0 bases and J by 0 bases, with 8 bases between them. The V gene's germline CDR1 is MNHEY and CDR2 SVGAGI. The CDR3 covers 15 residues.

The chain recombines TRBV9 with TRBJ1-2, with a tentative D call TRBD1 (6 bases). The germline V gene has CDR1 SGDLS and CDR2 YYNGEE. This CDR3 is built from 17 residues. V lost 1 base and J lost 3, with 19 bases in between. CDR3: CASSVQSSGAGDYGYTF. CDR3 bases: TGTGCCAGCAGCGTACAGTCATCGGGGGCAGGAGACTATGGCTACACCTTC. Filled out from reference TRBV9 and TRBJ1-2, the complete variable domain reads DSGVTQTPKHLITATGQRVTLRCSPRSGDLSVYWYQQSLDQGLQFLIQYYNGEERAKGNILERFSAQQFPDLHSELNLSSLELGDSALYFCASSVQSSGAGDYGYTFGSGTRLTVV.

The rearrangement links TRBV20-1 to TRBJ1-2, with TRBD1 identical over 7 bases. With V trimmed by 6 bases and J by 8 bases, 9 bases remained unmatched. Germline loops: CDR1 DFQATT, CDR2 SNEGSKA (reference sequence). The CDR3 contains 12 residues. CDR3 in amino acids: CSASNRGSGYTF. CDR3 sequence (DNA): TGCAGTGCATCCAACAGGGGAAGCGGCTACACCTTC.

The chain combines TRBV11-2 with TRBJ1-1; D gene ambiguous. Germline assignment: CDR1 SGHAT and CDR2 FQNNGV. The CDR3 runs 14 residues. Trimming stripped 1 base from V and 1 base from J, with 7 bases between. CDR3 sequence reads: CASSLGYKNTEAFF. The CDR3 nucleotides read TGTGCCAGCAGCTTAGGGTACAAGAACACTGAAGCTTTCTTT. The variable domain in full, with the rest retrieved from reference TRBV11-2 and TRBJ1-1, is EAGVAQSPRYKIIEKRQSVAFWCNPISGHATLYWYQQILGQGPKLLIQFQNNGVVDDSQLPKDRFSAERLKGVDSTLKIQPAKLEDSAVYLCASSLGYKNTEAFFGQGTRLTVV.

CDR3 residues: CASSEPLGSRSQPQHF. CDR3 coding DNA: TGTGCCAGCAGTGAACCCCTGGGGTCCAGGAGTCAGCCCCAGCATTTT. The V call is TRBV6-1, the J call TRBJ1-5, with unresolved D. With 2 bases removed from V and 6 bases from J, the gap between germline ends came to 17 bases. CDR1 MNHNS and CDR2 SASEGT come from the germline V gene. The CDR3 sequence is 16 residues long.

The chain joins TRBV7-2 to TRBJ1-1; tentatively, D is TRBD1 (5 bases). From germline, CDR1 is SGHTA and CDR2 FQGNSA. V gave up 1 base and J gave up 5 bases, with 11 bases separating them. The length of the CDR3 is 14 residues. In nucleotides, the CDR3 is TGTGCCAGCAGCTTAGGGGCGGGGACGACTGAAGCTTTCTTT. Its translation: CASSLGAGTTEAFF.

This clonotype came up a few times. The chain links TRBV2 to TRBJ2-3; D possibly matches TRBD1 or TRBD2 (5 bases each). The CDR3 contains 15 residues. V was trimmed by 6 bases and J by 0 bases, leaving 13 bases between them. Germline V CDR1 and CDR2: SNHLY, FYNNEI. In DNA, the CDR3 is TGTGCCAGCAGATTGAGGGGCCTAAGCACAGATACGCAGTATTTT. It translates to CASRLRGLSTDTQYF. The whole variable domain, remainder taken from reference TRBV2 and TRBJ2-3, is EPEVTQTPSHQVTQMGQEVILRCVPISNHLYFYWYRQILGQKVEFLVSFYNNEISEKSEIFDDQFSVERPDGSNFTLKIRSTKLEDSAMYFCASRLRGLSTDTQYFGPGTRLTVL.

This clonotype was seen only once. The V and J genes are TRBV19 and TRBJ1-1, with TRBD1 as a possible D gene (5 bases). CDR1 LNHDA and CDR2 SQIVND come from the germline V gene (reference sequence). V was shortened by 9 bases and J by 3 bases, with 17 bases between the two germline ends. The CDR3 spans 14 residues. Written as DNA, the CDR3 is TGTGCCAGCAGGGCTGCGGCGCCGGACACTGAAGCTTTCTTT. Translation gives CASRAAAPDTEAFF.

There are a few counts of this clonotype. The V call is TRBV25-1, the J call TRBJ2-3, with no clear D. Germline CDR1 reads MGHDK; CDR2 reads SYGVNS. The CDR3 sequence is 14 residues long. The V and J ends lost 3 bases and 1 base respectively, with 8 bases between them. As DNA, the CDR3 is TGTGCCAGCAGTGACAGGACCCGCACAGATACGCAGTATTTT. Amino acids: CASSDRTRTDTQYF.

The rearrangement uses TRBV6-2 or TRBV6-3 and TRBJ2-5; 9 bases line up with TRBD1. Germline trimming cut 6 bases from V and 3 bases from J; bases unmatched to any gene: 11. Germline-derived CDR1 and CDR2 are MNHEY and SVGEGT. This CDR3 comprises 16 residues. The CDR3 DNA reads TGTGCCAGCAGGGACCGGGACAGGGTATTAGAAGAGACCCAGTACTTC. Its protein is CASRDRDRVLEETQYF.

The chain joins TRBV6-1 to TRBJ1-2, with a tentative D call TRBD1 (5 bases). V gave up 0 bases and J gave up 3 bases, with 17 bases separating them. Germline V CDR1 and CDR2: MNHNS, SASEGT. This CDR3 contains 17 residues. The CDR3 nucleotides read TGTGCCAGCAGTGAAGCGCCGGGGGGTGATGGATACTATGGCTACACCTTC. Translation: CASSEAPGGDGYYGYTF.

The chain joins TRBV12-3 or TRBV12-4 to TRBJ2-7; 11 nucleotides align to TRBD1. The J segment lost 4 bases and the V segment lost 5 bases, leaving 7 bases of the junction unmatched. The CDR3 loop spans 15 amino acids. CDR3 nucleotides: TGTGCCAGCAGTAACCGGGACAGGGGGAAGTACGAGCAGTACTTC. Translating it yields CASSNRDRGKYEQYF.

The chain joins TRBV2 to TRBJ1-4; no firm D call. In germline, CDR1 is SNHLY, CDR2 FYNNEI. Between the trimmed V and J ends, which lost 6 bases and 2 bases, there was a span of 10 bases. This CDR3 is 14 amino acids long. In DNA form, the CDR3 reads TGTGCCAGCAGCGTCCAAGGGACTAATGAAAAACTGTTTTTT. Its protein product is CASSVQGTNEKLFF.

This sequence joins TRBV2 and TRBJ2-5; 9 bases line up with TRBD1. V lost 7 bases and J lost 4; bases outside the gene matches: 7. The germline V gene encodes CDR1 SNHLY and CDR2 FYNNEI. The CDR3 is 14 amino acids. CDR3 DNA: TGTGCCAGCAAGCGACAGGGGGTGGGAGAGACCCAGTACTTC. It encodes CASKRQGVGETQYF.

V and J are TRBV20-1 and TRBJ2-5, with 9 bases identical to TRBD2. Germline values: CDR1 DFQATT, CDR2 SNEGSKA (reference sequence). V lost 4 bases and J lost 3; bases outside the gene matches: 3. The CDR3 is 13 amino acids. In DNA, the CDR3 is TGCAGTGCTACGCTAGCGGGGAAAGAGACCCAGTACTTC. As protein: CSATLAGKETQYF.

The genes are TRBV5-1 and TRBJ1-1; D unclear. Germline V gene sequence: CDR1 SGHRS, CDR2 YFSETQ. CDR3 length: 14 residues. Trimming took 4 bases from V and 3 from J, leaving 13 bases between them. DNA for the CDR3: TGCGCCAGCAGCGTCCTCGGAGTTGACACTGAAGCTTTCTTT. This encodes CASSVLGVDTEAFF.

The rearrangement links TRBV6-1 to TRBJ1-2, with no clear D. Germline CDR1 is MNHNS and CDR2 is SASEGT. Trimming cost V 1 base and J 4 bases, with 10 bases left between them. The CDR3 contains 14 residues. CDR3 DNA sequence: TGTGCCAGCAGTGAAGGGGAGGCCCTCTATGGCTACACCTTC. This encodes CASSEGEALYGYTF.

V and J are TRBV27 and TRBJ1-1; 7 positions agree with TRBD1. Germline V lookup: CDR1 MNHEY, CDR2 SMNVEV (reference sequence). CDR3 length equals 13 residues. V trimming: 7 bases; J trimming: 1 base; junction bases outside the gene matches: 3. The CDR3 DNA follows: TGTGCCAGCACAAACAGGGGGAACACTGAAGCTTTCTTT. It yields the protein CASTNRGNTEAFF.

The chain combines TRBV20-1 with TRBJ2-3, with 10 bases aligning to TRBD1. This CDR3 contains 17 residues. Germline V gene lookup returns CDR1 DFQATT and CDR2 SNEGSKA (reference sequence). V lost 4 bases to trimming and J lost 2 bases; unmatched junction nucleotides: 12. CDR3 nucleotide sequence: TGCAGTGCTAACAGAGCGGGACAGGGGATATCCACAGATACGCAGTATTTT. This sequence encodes CSANRAGQGISTDTQYF.

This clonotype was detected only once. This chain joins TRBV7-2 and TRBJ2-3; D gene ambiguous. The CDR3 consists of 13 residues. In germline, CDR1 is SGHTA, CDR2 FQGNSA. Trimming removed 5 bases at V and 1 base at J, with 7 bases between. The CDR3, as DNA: TGTGCCAGCAGCCCCTCCCGCACAGATACGCAGTATTTT. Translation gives CASSPSRTDTQYF.

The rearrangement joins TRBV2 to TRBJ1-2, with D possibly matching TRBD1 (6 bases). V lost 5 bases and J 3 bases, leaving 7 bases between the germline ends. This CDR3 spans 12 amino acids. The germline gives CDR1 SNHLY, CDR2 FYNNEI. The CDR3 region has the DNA TGTGCCAGCAGTAACAGGGACTATGGCTACACCTTC. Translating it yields CASSNRDYGYTF. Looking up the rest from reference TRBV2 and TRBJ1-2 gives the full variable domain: EPEVTQTPSHQVTQMGQEVILRCVPISNHLYFYWYRQILGQKVEFLVSFYNNEISEKSEIFDDQFSVERPDGSNFTLKIRSTKLEDSAMYFCASSNRDYGYTFGSGTRLTVV.

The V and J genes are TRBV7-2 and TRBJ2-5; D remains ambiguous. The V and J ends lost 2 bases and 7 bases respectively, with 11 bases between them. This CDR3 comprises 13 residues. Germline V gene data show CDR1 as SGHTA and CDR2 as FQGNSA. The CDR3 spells CASSLPGPGTQYF. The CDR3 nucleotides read TGTGCCAGCAGCTTACCGGGTCCGGGGACCCAGTACTTC.

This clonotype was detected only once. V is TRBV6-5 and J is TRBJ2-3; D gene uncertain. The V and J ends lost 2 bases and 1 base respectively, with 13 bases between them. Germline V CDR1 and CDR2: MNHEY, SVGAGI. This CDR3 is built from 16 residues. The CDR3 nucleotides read TGTGCCAGCAGTTACCACGGAGCACGGGGCACAGATACGCAGTATTTT. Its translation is CASSYHGARGTDTQYF.

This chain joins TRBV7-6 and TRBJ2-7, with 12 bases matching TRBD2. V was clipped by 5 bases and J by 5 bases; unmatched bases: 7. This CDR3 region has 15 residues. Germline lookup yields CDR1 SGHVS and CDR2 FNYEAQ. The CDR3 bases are TGTGCCAGCAGCCAAAGGACTAGCGGGAACCACGAGCAGTACTTC. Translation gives CASSQRTSGNHEQYF. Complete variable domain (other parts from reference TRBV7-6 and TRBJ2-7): GAGVSQSPRYKVTKRGQDVALRCDPISGHVSLYWYRQALGQGPEFLTYFNYEAQQDKSGLPNDRFSAERPEGSISTLTIQRTEQRDSAMYRCASSQRTSGNHEQYFGPGTRLTVT.

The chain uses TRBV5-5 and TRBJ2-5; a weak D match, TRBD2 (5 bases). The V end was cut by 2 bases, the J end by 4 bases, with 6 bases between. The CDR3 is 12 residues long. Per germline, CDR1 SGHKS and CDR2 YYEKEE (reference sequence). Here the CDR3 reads CASSFGVETQYF. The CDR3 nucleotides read TGTGCCAGCAGCTTCGGGGTAGAGACCCAGTACTTC.

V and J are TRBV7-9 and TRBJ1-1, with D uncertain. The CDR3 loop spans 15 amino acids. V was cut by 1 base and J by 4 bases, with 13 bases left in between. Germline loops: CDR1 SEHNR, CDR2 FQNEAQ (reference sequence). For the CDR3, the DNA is TGTGCCAGCAGCTTAGAGAAGGCCCCAGCCACTGAAGCTTTCTTT. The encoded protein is CASSLEKAPATEAFF. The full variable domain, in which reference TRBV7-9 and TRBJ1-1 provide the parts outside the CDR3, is DTGVSQNPRHKITKRGQNVTFRCDPISEHNRLYWYRQTLGQGPEFLTYFQNEAQLEKSRLLSDRFSAERPKGSFSTLEIQRTEQGDSAMYLCASSLEKAPATEAFFGQGTRLTVV.

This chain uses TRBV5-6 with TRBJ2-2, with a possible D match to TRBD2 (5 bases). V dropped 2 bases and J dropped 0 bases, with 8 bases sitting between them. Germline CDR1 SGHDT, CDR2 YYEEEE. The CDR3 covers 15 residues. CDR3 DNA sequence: TGTGCCAGCAGCTTTGCGGGCTCGAACACCGGGGAGCTGTTTTTT. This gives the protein CASSFAGSNTGELFF.

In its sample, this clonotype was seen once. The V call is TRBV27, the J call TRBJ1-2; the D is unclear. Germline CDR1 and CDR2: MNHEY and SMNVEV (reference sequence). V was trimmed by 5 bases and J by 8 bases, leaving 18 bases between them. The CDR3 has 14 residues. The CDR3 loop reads CASSPERLSGGYTF. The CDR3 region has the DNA TGTGCCAGCAGTCCCGAGCGGTTATCGGGGGGCTACACCTTC.

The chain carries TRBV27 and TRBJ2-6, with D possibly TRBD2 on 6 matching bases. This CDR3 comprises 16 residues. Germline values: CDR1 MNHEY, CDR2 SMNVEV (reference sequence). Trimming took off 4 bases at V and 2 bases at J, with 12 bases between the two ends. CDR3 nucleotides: TGTGCCAGCAGTTCGACTAGGGGAACTGGGGCCAACGTCCTGACTTTC. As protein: CASSSTRGTGANVLTF.

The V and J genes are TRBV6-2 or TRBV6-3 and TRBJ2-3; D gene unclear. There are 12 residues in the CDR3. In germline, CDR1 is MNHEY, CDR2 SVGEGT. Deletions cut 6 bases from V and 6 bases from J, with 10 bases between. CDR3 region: CASSPTGDTQYF. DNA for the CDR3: TGTGCCAGCAGCCCGACTGGGGATACGCAGTATTTT.